This T cell receptor (beta chain) was found in a study of cytomegalovirus exposure and HLA in healthy donors. About the study: HLA-typed donors were the source of about 85 million unique TCRs held in an early data release.

The PCR used 60 Vbeta and 13 Jbeta primers. This table comes from immunoSEQ multiplex PCR, and its TCRdb copy is limited to in-frame clones, with some not included. The table has 100,000 to 150,000 clones, approximately 70% seen once; the top ten hold about 3%. Donors showed nominal health when sampled, although they likely had unrecorded immune exposures. In the case of this clone: Its antigen is not identified.

Per germline, CDR1 SGHRS and CDR2 YFSETQ. This CDR3 contains 16 residues. The V end lost 4 bases, the J end lost 4 bases, and 20 bases lay between the germline ends. Study-wide results and caveats: The study listed approximately 160 cytomegalovirus-associated TCR beta chains. Donors belonging to an Asian-associated ancestry cluster reportedly showed fewer N-insertions in productive TCRs than the approximately 670-donor mean, according to what a later analysis found.

The V call is TRBV5-1, the J call TRBJ1-1; D is possibly TRBD1 (5 bases). This clonotype originated in a woman aged 55-70 years in good health and CMV-seropositive. The sequencing sample was made of PBMCs. The chain's CDR3 is CASSPALAGGSTEAFF. The CDR3 bases are TGCGCCAGCAGCCCAGCTTTAGCCGGGGGGTCCACTGAAGCTTTCTTT.